The entry below describes one T cell receptor beta chain. No cognate antigen has been identified for it. The sample holds no much larger clone one base away, and base qualities are not on file. The source of the sample is a study of human T cells and chemical hapten exposure (dated by TCRdb to about 2021). Study-wide context: For sensitization, 2% DPC in acetone was applied to an approximately 2 cm by approximately 2 cm area of upper inner arm skin. Throughout the study period of about 25 weeks, patients also received therapeutic DPC doses to the scalp every week. Patch testing on the upper back used Finn chambers containing 0.01% DPC, with scoring done after 6 days according to International Contact Dermatitis Research Group standards. The patient cohort, mostly female, included alopecia areata with under or over 50% scalp involvement, alopecia totalis and alopecia universalis. Libraries were combined into a pool for sequencing, and differences in TCR yield between samples came mainly from small differences in library volumes within the pool. This study followed changes in the peripheral blood TCR repertoire in vivo during primary and secondary sensitization of alopecia patients to the hapten diphenylcyclopropenone (DPC). Blood samples were taken from patients before sensitization (week 0) and then at 2, 6 and about 24 weeks after DPC sensitization. Approximately 28 alopecia patients gave blood for TCR sequencing at one to four time points (pre-sensitization, 2, 6 and 24 weeks). The paper's findings and limits, for the study overall: The number of TCRs above 1 in 1000 frequency did not change with DPC sensitization; there was no evidence of global repertoire structure alterations. A positive correlation was found between the number of PT1 expanded TCRs and patch test score, with significance reached at thresholds 8, 16 and 32 but not 4. Repeated subsampling changed both the strength of the expansion versus patch-test correlation and the threshold at which the correlation became significant. Expanded TCRs formed significantly more large CDR3 similarity clusters than pre-sensitization or healthy control sets, consistent with antigen-driven responses. All patients had alopecia, a presumed autoimmune disease, so their immune response might differ from that of healthy individuals.

Explained via the paper, the time point label denotes: patch test 1, 2 weeks after DPC sensitization. This specimen's treatment or condition label, interpreted: therapeutic diphenylcyclopropenone sensitization with weekly scalp DPC. At each patch-test visit, blood was drawn before the patch test was applied. To be eligible, patients had to be aged 18 to 70, diagnosed with alopecia and judged suitable for DPC therapy, while pregnant patients were excluded. Total RNA was extracted from unfractionated whole blood that had been collected in Tempus Blood RNA tubes. Cut back by 5 bases and 4 bases, the V and J ends lie 6 bases apart. Taken from cysteine to phenylalanine, the CDR3 has 11 residues. CDR3 DNA only is kept here, 33 bases in frame from base 1. CDR1 and CDR2 were assigned from the germline V gene as SQVTM and ANQGSEA. Library preparation was by RACE. Sequencing instrument: NextSeq 500. During library preparation, unique molecular identifiers were attached to individual cDNA molecules so that TCRs could be counted in a quantitative, reproducible way. Both TCR alpha and TCR beta chains were sequenced from each blood RNA sample. In the paper's pipeline: Samples had a median of about 90,000 TCRs, with a range from about 23,224 to 700,000. The Decombinator software suite was used to annotate V, J and CDR3 in the TCR reads. To make PS versus PT1 abundance plots, every sample was subsampled to the same number of TCRs (28,000). Expanded TCRs were defined as absent before sensitization and observed at least eight times at the 2-week time point. TCRdb took the public reads, trimmed them with fastp at Q25, ran MiXCR for clone calling and kept in-frame beta chains. Each CDR3 protein appears once, grouped with its most common genes and DNA. The V and J calls were determined by TCRdb, not by the authors. This sample holds some 380,000 distinct CDR3 sequences; about 4.8% were observed only once. Under 2.5% of the sample lies in the top ten.

The clonotype was recovered from a woman between 45 and 65 years old with alopecia areata. Some clones in this sample may be carry-over from other donors' samples. The chain is assembled from TRBV29-1 and TRBJ1-3, with the D gene not confidently named. Material: whole blood, obtained in connection with sensitization to the hapten diphenylcyclopropenone (DPC). CDR3 protein: CSVKRGNTIYF. Read as DNA, the sequence is TGCAGCGTTAAACGGGGAAACACCATATATTTT.